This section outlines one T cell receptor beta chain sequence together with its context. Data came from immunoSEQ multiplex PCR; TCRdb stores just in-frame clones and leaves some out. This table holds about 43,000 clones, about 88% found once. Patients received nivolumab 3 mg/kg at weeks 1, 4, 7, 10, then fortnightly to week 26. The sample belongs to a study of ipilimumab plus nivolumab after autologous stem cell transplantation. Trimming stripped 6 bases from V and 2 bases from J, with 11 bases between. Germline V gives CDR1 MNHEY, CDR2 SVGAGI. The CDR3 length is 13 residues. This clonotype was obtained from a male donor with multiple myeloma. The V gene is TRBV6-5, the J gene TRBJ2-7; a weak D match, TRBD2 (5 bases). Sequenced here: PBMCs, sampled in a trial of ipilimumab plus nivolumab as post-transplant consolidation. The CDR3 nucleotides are TGTGCCAGCAGGTCGCCGGGAACCTACGAGCAGTACTTC. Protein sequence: CASRSPGTYEQYF.